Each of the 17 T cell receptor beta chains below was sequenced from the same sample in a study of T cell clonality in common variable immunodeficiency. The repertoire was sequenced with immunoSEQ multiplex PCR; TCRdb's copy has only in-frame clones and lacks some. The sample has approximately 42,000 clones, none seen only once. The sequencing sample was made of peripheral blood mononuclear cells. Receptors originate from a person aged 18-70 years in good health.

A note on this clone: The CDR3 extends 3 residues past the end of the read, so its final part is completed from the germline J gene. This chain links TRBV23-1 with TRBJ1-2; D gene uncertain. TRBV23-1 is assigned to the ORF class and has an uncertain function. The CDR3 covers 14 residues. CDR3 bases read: TGCGCCAGCAGCCCGCGACACCGCTCCTACGAC. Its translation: CASSPRHRSYD. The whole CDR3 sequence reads CASSPRHRSYDYTF.

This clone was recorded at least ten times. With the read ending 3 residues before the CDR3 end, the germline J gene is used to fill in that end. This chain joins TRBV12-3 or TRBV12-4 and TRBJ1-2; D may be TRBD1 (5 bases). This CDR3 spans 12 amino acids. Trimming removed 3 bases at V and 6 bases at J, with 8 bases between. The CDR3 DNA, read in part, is TGTGCCAGCAGTTTTAGACAGAATGGC. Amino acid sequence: CASSFRQNG. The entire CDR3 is CASSFRQNGYTF.

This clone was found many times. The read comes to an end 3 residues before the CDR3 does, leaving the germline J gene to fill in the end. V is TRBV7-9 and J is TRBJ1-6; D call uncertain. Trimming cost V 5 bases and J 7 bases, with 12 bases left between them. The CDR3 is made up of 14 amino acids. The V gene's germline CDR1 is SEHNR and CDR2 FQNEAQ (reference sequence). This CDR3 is CASSLGVANSPLHF. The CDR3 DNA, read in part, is TGTGCCAGCAGCCTCGGGGTGGCGAATTCACCC.

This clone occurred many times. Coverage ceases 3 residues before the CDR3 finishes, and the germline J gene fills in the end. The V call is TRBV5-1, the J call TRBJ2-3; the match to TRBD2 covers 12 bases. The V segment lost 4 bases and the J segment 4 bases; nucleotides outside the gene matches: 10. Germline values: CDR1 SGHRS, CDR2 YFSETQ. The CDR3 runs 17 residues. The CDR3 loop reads CASSTGLAGRGPDTQYF. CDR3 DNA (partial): TGCGCCAGCAGCACAGGACTAGCGGGAAGGGGACCAGATACG.

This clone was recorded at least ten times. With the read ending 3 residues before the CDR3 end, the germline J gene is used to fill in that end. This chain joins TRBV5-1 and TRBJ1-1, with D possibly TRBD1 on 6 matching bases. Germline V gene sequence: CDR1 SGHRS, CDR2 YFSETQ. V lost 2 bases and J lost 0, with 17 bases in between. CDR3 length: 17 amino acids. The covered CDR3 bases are TGCGCCAGCAGCTTAGCCGGGACACGGTTTATGAACACTGAA. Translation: CASSLAGTRFMNTE. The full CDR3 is CASSLAGTRFMNTEAFF.

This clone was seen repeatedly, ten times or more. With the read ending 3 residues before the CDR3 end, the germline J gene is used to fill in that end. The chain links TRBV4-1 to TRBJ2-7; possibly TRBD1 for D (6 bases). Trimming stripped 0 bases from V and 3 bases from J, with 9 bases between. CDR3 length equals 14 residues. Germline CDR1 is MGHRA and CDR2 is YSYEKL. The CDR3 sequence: CASSQEGQHYEQYF. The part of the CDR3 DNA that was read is TGCGCCAGCAGCCAAGAAGGACAGCACTACGAG.

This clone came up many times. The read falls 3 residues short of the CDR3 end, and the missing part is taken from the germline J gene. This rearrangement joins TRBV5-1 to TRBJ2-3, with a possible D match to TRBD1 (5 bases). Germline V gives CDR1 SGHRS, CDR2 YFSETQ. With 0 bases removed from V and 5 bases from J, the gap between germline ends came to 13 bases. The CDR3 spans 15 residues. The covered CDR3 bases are TGCGCCAGCAGCTTGGATGGTACAGGAATAGATACG. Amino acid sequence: CASSLDGTGIDT. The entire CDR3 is CASSLDGTGIDTQYF.

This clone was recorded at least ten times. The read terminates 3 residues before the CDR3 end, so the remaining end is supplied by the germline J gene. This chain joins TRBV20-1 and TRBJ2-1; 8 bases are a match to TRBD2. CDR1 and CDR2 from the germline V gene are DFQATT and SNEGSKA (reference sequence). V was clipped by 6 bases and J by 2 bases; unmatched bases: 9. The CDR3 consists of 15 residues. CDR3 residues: CSASGGGPTYNEQFF. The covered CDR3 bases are TGCAGTGCCTCGGGGGGGGGCCCGACCTACAATGAG.

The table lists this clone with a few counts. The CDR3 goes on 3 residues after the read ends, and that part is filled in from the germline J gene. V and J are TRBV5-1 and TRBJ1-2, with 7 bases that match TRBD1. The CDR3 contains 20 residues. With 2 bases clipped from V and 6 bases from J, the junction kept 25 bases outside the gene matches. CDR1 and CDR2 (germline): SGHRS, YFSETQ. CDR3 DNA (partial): TGCGCCAGCAGCTTCTCTGTCGGGGGGGGGACAGCCCGATCTAGCGATGGC. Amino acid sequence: CASSFSVGGGTARSSDG. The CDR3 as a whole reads CASSFSVGGGTARSSDGYTF.

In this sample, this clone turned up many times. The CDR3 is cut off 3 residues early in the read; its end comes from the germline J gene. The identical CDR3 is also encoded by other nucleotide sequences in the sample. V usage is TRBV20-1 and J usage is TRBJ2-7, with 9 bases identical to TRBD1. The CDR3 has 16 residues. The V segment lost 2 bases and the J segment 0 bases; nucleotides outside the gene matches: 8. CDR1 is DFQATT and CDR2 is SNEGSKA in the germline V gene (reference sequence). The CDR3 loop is CSARSPGQGPSYEQYF. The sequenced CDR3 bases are TGCAGTGCTAGATCTCCGGGACAGGGACCCTCCTACGAG.

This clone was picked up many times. CDR3 bases read: TGTGCCAGCAGTTTAGTTACTAGCGGGAGTGTTGATGAG. Amino acids: CASSLVTSGSVDE. The CDR3 in its entirety is CASSLVTSGSVDEQFF. The chain joins TRBV12-3 or TRBV12-4 to TRBJ2-1; TRBD2 aligns across 11 bases. Sequencing ends 3 residues short of the CDR3 end; the germline J gene provides the rest. CDR3 length equals 16 residues. The V gene end was trimmed by 1 base and the J gene end by 8 bases; junction bases not matched to a gene: 7.

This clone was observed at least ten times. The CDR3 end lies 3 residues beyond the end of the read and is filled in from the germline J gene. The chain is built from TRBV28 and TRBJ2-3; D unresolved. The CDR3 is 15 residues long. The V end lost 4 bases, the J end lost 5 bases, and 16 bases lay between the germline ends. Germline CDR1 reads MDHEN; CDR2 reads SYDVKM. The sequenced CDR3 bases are TGTGCCAGCAGTTCTAGTATTGGAATTGGAGATACG. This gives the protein CASSSSIGIGDT. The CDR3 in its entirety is CASSSSIGIGDTQYF.

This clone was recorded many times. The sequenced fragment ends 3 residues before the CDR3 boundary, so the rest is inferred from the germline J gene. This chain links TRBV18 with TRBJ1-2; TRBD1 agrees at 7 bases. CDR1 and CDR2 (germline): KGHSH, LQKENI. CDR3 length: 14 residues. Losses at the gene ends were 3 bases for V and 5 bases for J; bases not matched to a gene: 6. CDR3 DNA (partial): TGTGCCAGCTCACCGGAGGGACAGACGTATGGC. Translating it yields CASSPEGQTYG. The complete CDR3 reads CASSPEGQTYGYTF.

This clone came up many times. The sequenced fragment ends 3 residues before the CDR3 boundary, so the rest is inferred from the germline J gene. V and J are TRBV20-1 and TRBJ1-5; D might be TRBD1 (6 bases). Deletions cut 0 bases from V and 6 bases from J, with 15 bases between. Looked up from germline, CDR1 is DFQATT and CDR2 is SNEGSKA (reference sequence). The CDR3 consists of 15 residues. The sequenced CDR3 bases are TGCAGTGCTAGAGATCACAGGGTGGGGGCTCAGCCC. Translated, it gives CSARDHRVGAQP. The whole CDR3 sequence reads CSARDHRVGAQPQHF.

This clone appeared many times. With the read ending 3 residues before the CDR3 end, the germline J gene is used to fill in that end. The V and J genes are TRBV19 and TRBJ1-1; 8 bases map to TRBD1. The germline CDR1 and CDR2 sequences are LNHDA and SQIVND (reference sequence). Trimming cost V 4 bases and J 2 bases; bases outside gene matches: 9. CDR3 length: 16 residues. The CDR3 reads CASSKGRGRLNTEAFF. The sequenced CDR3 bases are TGTGCCAGTAGTAAGGGCAGGGGGCGCTTAAACACTGAA.

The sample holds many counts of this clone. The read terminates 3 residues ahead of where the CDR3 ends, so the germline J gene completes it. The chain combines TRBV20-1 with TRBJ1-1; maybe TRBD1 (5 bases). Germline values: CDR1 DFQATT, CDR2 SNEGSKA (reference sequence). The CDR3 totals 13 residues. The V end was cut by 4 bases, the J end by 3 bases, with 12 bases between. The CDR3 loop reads CSANLREDTEAFF. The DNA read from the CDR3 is TGCAGTGCTAATCTCAGGGAGGACACTGAA.

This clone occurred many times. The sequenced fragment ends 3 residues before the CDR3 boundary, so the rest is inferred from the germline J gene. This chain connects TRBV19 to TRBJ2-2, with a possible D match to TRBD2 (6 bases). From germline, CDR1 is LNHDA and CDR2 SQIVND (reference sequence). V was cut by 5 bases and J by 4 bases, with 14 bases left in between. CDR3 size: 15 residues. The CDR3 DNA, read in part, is TGTGCCAGTAGTCTAGCGTTCGGGGGCACCGGGGAG. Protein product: CASSLAFGGTGE. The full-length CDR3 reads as CASSLAFGGTGELFF.